The 3 T cell receptor beta chains listed next were all sequenced from one sample in a study of cytomegalovirus exposure and HLA in healthy donors. The PCR was carried out with 60 Vbeta primers and 13 Jbeta primers. Sequencing used immunoSEQ multiplex PCR; TCRdb keeps in-frame clones, though not all of them. There are 150,000 to 200,000 clones in the sample; about 79% occur only once, and over 2% lies in the top ten. Material: PBMCs. The receptors here all came from a woman between 45 and 65 years old in good health and CMV-seronegative.

This clone was observed once. V gene TRBV6-5 combines with J gene TRBJ1-2; the D gene is possibly TRBD1 (6 bases). Germline values: CDR1 MNHEY, CDR2 SVGAGI. The CDR3 sequence is 14 residues long. Trimming took 2 bases from V and 5 from J, leaving 12 bases between them. In nucleotides, the CDR3 is TGTGCCAGCAGTTACGCGGACAGAGATTATGGCTACACCTTC. It codes for CASSYADRDYGYTF.

The chain recombines TRBV28 with TRBJ1-5, with 11 positions matching TRBD1. The germline gives CDR1 MDHEN, CDR2 SYDVKM. The CDR3 runs 16 residues. Trimming removed 5 bases from V and 6 bases from J; junction bases left unmatched: 9. CDR3 coding DNA: TGTGCCAGCAGTACCGGACAGGGGGCGCGGGGTCAGCCCCAGCATTTT. Its translation: CASSTGQGARGQPQHF.

The V and J genes are TRBV19 and TRBJ2-7; TRBD2 matches at 10 bases. V trimming: 9 bases; J trimming: 6 bases; junction bases outside the gene matches: 11. This CDR3 spans 14 amino acids. Per the germline V gene, CDR1 is LNHDA and CDR2 is SQIVND (reference sequence). CDR3 nucleotides: TGTGCCAGCGGGGTGCTAGCGGGAGAGGGCGAGCAGTACTTC. Protein: CASGVLAGEGEQYF.